This record looks at one T cell receptor (beta chain) sequence and its context. What it binds is not known. This sample is drawn from a study of shared clonotypes between healthy human individuals. Findings and caveats of the study: Relative to their counterparts shared across all four donors, non-shared clonotypes exhibited diminished generation probabilities.

Sequencing used immunoSEQ multiplex PCR; TCRdb keeps in-frame clones, though not all of them. The top ten hold 0.39% of the sample, which has approximately 2.3 million clones, roughly 93% seen once. In germline, CDR1 is SGHRS, CDR2 YFSETQ. This CDR3 is built from 16 residues. Trimming took 1 base from V and 0 from J, leaving 10 bases between them. Nashville, Tennessee was home to all donors, each a Caucasian adult. This chain uses TRBV5-1 with TRBJ2-2; tentative D call: TRBD1 (5 bases). Specimen: naive CD4+ T cells from PBMCs. Subset described: CD45RA+ positively selected. The sequence was obtained from a young man in good health. Some clones in this sample may be carry-over from other donors' samples. CDR3 region: CASSLWGAANTGELFF. As DNA, the CDR3 is TGCGCCAGCAGCTTGTGGGGCGCAGCGAACACCGGGGAGCTGTTTTTT.